These 20 T cell receptor beta chains were all obtained from the same sample, sequenced in a study of control samples from healthy donors and cancer patients. TCRdb's copy holds only in-frame clones and misses some; the assay was immunoSEQ multiplex PCR. The data contain 110,000 to 150,000 clones, approximately 94% of them seen just once; the ten biggest clones take up around 14%. The material sequenced was blood. Receptors originate from a man aged 35 to 55 in good health.

The genes are TRBV11-2 and TRBJ2-1; maybe TRBD2 (6 bases). Trimming pared 1 base from V and 0 bases from J, leaving 7 bases between. The CDR3 runs to 15 residues. Germline V lookup: CDR1 SGHAT, CDR2 FQNNGV. The CDR3 sequence is CASSLVGGSYNEQFF. CDR3 bases: TGTGCCAGCAGCTTAGTCGGGGGCTCCTACAATGAGCAGTTCTTC.

V and J are TRBV7-9 and TRBJ2-7; 9 bases are shared with TRBD1. The CDR3 sequence is 15 residues long. V lost 5 bases, J lost 5 bases, and 10 bases stayed unmatched. The germline gives CDR1 SEHNR, CDR2 FQNEAQ (reference sequence). CDR3 residues: CASSTEQGARHEQYF. CDR3 in DNA: TGTGCCAGCAGCACCGAACAGGGGGCCCGACACGAGCAGTACTTC.

V is TRBV9 and J is TRBJ2-5, with D possibly being TRBD2 (6 bases). V was pared by 0 bases and J by 7 bases, with 10 bases between. This CDR3 contains 13 residues. The germline gives CDR1 SGDLS, CDR2 YYNGEE. The CDR3 protein is CASSVVEGLTQYF. The CDR3 bases are TGTGCCAGCAGCGTAGTGGAGGGGCTGACCCAGTACTTC. The variable domain in full, with the rest retrieved from reference TRBV9 and TRBJ2-5, is DSGVTQTPKHLITATGQRVTLRCSPRSGDLSVYWYQQSLDQGLQFLIQYYNGEERAKGNILERFSAQQFPDLHSELNLSSLELGDSALYFCASSVVEGLTQYFGPGTRLLVL.

This chain connects TRBV5-6 to TRBJ1-4; D is perhaps TRBD1 (5 bases). V lost 2 bases and J 4 bases, leaving 12 bases between the germline ends. This CDR3 region has 15 residues. Germline V lookup: CDR1 SGHDT, CDR2 YYEEEE. CDR3 region: CASSFSGKGNEKLFF. DNA of the CDR3: TGTGCCAGCAGCTTCTCAGGGAAGGGTAATGAAAAACTGTTTTTT.

The V gene is TRBV12-5, the J gene TRBJ2-1, with D uncertain. This CDR3 contains 13 residues. CDR1 is LGHNT and CDR2 is FRNRAP in the germline V gene. V was cut by 1 base and J by 0 bases, with 1 base left in between. The CDR3 DNA reads as TGTGCTAGTGGTTTGGGCTCCTACAATGAGCAGTTCTTC. Its protein product is CASGLGSYNEQFF.

The chain carries TRBV5-1 and TRBJ2-7; weak D call: TRBD1 (7 bases). Looked up from germline, CDR1 is SGHRS and CDR2 is YFSETQ. The CDR3 loop spans 13 amino acids. With 4 bases removed from V and 3 bases from J, the gap between germline ends came to 11 bases. The DNA for the CDR3 is TGCGCCAGCAGCCAGGGGGGCCTCTACGAGCAGTACTTC. Protein product: CASSQGGLYEQYF.

The V call is TRBV7-9, the J call TRBJ1-6; 8 nucleotides agree with TRBD1. With V trimmed by 5 bases and J by 10 bases, 7 bases remained unmatched. The germline V gene encodes CDR1 SEHNR and CDR2 FQNEAQ (reference sequence). The CDR3 totals 14 residues. The CDR3 loop reads CASSPQGDISPLHF. The CDR3 DNA sequence: TGTGCCAGCAGCCCACAGGGGGATATCTCACCCCTCCACTTT.

The chain is built from TRBV6-5 and TRBJ1-2; tentative D call: TRBD1 (5 bases). Germline assignment: CDR1 MNHEY and CDR2 SVGAGI. There are 15 residues in the CDR3. The ends were cut back, 2 bases at V and 2 bases at J, with 12 bases in the middle. CDR3 bases: TGTGCCAGCAGTTACCTACCAGACAGAAACTATGGCTACACCTTC. It codes for CASSYLPDRNYGYTF.

J is TRBJ2-4 and V is TRBV19, with D unclear. This CDR3 has 13 residues. Germline V CDR1 and CDR2: LNHDA, SQIVND (reference sequence). Trimming cost V 8 bases and J 7 bases, with 15 bases left between them. The CDR3 spells CASAHLPANIQYF. The CDR3 DNA follows: TGTGCCAGTGCCCACTTGCCCGCCAACATTCAGTACTTC.

The chain is built from TRBV21-1 and TRBJ2-7; the DNA was not compared with TRBD2, the D call given in the table. TRBV21-1 corresponds to a pseudogene. This CDR3 spans 14 amino acids. The CDR3 nucleotides read TGTGCCAGCATCAAGGGAGGTATACCCTACGAGCAGTACTTC. Protein product: CASIKGGIPYEQYF.

The chain joins TRBV13 to TRBJ1-2; TRBD1 agrees at 7 bases. Per germline, CDR1 PRHDT and CDR2 FYEKMQ (reference sequence). V shed 1 base, J shed 4 bases, and the junction held 12 bases outside the gene matches. The CDR3 consists of 17 residues. The CDR3 loop is CASSLVGGTVPSYGYTF. Here the CDR3 DNA reads TGTGCCAGCAGCTTAGTAGGGGGGACAGTCCCTTCCTATGGCTACACCTTC.

V is TRBV5-6 and J is TRBJ1-2, with D hard to call. CDR1 and CDR2 (germline): SGHDT, YYEEEE. The CDR3 covers 15 residues. V was pared by 4 bases and J by 8 bases, with 21 bases between. In DNA form, the CDR3 reads TGTGCCAGCAGCCATTCGTCCTACACTGCTTGGGGCTACACCTTC. This translates into CASSHSSYTAWGYTF.

This sequence joins TRBV4-3 and TRBJ1-2; D call uncertain. Germline lookup yields CDR1 LGHNA and CDR2 YSLEER. V was shortened by 0 bases and J by 2 bases, with 13 bases between the two germline ends. This CDR3 spans 16 amino acids. In DNA, the CDR3 is TGCGCCAGCAGCCAAGATAAGGCCAGCCTGAACTATGGCTACACCTTC. This encodes CASSQDKASLNYGYTF.

This chain links TRBV6-4 with TRBJ2-5, with TRBD1 as a possible D gene (6 bases). The V end was cut by 2 bases, the J end by 5 bases, with 18 bases between. CDR3 size: 16 residues. CDR1 MRHNA and CDR2 SNTAGT come from the germline V gene. The CDR3 sequence: CASSDPRQEVRETQYF. The CDR3 nucleotides are TGTGCCAGCAGTGACCCAAGACAGGAGGTACGGGAGACCCAGTACTTC.

The V call is TRBV7-9, the J call TRBJ1-5, with D possibly being TRBD1 (6 bases). Germline V gene lookup returns CDR1 SEHNR and CDR2 FQNEAQ (reference sequence). With 4 bases removed from V and 3 bases from J, the gap between germline ends came to 16 bases. The CDR3 totals 16 residues. The CDR3 region is CASSSYRVGANQPQHF. The CDR3 coding sequence is TGTGCCAGCAGCTCTTACAGGGTGGGGGCCAATCAGCCCCAGCATTTT.

This sequence joins TRBV28 and TRBJ1-2; 8 positions match TRBD1. The CDR3 extends over 13 amino acids. CDR1 MDHEN and CDR2 SYDVKM come from the germline V gene. Trimming took 7 bases from V and 7 from J; bases not matched to a gene: 8. In nucleotides, the CDR3 is TGTGCCAGCAATGGCAGGGGGCATGGTGGCTACACCTTC. Its translation is CASNGRGHGGYTF.

This chain links TRBV7-6 with TRBJ2-5, with D perhaps given as TRBD1 or TRBD2 (5 bases each). From germline, CDR1 is SGHVS and CDR2 FNYEAQ. V shed 3 bases and J shed 3 bases, with 14 bases lying between them. The CDR3 is 15 residues long. The DNA of the CDR3 is TGTGCCAGCAGCTTTTCCGGGACCCGAAAAGAGACCCAGTACTTC. Translating gives CASSFSGTRKETQYF.

The chain combines TRBV7-3 with TRBJ1-2; D perhaps matches TRBD1 (5 bases). This CDR3 is built from 14 residues. CDR1 is SGHTA, CDR2 FQGTGA, per germline. Between the trimmed V and J ends, which lost 5 bases and 5 bases, there was a span of 15 bases. In nucleotides, the CDR3 is TGTGCCAGCAGCCCGTACGGGGGAGGGTATGGCTACACCTTC. This sequence encodes CASSPYGGGYGYTF. The variable domain in full, with the rest retrieved from reference TRBV7-3 and TRBJ1-2, is GAGVSQTPSNKVTEKGKYVELRCDPISGHTALYWYRQSLGQGPEFLIYFQGTGAADDSGLPNDRFFAVRPEGSVSTLKIQRTERGDSAVYLCASSPYGGGYGYTFGSGTRLTVV.

This clone was found once. This chain joins TRBV12-3 or TRBV12-4 and TRBJ2-5; D gene ambiguous. Trimming pared 8 bases from V and 5 bases from J, leaving 9 bases between. CDR3 length: 11 amino acids. DNA of the CDR3: TGTGCCAGCGGTAGGCGGGAGACCCAGTACTTC. Residues: CASGRRETQYF.

The chain links TRBV9 to TRBJ2-3; D unresolved. Trimming stripped 1 base from V and 0 bases from J, with 3 bases between. The V gene's germline CDR1 is SGDLS and CDR2 YYNGEE. This CDR3 contains 13 residues. The CDR3 is CASSVSSTDTQYF. Here the CDR3 DNA reads TGTGCCAGCAGCGTAAGTAGCACAGATACGCAGTATTTT.